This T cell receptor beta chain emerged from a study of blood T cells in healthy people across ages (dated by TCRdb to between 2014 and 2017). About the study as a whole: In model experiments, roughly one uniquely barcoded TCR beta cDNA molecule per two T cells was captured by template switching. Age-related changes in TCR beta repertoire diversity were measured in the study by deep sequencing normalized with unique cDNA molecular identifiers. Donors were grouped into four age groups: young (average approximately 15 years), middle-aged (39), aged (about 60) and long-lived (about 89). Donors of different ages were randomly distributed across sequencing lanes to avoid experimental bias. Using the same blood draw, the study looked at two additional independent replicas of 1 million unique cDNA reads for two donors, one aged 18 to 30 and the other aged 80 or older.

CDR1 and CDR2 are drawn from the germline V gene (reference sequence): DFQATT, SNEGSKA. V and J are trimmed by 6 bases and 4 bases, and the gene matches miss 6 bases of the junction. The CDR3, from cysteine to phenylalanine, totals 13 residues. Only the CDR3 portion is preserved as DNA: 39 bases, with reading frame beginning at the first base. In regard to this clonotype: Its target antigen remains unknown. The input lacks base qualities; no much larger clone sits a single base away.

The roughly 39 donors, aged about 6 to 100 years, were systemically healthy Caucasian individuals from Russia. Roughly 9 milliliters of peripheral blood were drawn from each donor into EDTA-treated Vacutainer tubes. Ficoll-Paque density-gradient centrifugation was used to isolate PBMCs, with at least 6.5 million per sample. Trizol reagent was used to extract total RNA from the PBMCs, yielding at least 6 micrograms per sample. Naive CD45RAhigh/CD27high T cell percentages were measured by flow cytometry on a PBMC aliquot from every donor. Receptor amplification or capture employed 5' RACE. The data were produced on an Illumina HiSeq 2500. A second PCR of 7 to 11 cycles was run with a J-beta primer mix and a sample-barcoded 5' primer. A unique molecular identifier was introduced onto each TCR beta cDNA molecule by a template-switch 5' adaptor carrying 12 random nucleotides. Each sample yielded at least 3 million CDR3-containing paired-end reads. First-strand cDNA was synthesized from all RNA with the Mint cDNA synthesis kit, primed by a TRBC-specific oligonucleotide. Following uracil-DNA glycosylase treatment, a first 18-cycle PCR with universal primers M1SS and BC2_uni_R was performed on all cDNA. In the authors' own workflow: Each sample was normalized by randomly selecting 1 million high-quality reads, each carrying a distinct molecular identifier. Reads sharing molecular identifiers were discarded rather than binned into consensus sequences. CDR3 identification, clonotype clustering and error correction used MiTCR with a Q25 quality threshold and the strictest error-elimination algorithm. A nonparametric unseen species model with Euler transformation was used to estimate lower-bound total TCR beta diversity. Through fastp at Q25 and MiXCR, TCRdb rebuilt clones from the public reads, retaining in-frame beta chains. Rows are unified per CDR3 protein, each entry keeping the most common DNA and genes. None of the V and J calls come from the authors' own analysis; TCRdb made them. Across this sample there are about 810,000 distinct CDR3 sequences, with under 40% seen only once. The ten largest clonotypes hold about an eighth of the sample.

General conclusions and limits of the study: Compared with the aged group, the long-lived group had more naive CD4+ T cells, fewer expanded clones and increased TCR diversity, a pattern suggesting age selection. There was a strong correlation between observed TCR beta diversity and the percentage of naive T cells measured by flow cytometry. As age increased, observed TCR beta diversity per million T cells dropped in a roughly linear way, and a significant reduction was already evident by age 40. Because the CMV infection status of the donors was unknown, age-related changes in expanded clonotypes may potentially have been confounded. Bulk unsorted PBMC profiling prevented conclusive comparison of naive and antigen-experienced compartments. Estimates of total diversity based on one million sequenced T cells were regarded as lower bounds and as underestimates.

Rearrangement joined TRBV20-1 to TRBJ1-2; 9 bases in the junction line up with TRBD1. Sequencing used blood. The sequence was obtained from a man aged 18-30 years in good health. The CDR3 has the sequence CSALQGALYGYTF. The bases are TGCAGTGCGTTACAGGGGGCCCTCTATGGCTACACCTTC.